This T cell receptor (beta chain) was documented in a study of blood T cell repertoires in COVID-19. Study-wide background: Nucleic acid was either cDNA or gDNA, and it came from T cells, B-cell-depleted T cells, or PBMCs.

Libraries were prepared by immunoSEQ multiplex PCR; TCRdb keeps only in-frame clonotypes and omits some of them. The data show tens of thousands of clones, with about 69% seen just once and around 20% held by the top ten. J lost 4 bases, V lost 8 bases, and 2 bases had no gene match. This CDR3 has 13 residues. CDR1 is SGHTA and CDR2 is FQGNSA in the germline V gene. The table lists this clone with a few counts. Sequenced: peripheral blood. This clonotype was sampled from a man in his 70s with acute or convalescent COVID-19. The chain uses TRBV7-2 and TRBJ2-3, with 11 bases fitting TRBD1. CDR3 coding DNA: TGTGCCAGCGGGACAGGGGGGCCAGATACGCAGTATTTT. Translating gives CASGTGGPDTQYF.